This TCR beta chain appears in the sequencing data of a study of T cells in Graves' hyperthyroidism and ophthalmopathy. The source material, RNA transcripts, was used to amplify TCR beta CDR3 regions. Using the HTBI primer set, a first-round RT-PCR was run on the TCR CDR3. A single record per CDR3 protein comes from TCRdb applying MiXCR to the multiplex PCR reads. The table includes about 380,000 distinct CDR3 sequences, less than 20% detected once. Broader study findings: Blood also held most thyroid clonotypes expanded beyond 0.001.

This clonotype was seen at least ten times. Antigen specificity is unknown. CDR1 is DFQATT, CDR2 SNEGSKA, per germline (reference sequence). V lost 2 bases and J 2 bases, leaving 12 bases between the germline ends. The CDR3 consists of 14 residues. Sequences were obtained from blood. The chain is built from TRBV20-1 and TRBJ1-2; the D gene is possibly TRBD1 (6 bases). The clonotype originates from a man younger than 30 with Graves' ophthalmopathy. CDR3 loop: CSARPRTVNYGYTF. The CDR3 nucleotides read TGCAGTGCTAGACCAAGGACAGTGAACTATGGCTACACCTTC.